A single sample gave rise to the 29 T cell receptor beta chains below, sequenced in a study of blood T cells in healthy people across ages. Then a second PCR, running roughly 7 to 11 cycles, was carried out with a sample-barcoded 5' primer and a J-beta primer mix. One entry per CDR3 protein results from TCRdb running MiXCR on the 5' RACE reads. The repertoire includes some 1.5 million distinct CDR3 sequences, over 25% of them detected once, and roughly 8.2% sits in the top ten. Sample: blood. The receptor set was obtained from a woman under 40 in good health.

This clonotype was found a few times. The chain employs TRBV3-1 and TRBJ1-2, with 7 bases lining up with TRBD1. Looked up from germline, CDR1 is LGHDT and CDR2 is YNNKEL (reference sequence). The CDR3 is made up of 15 amino acids. The ends lost 0 bases at V and 3 bases at J; junction bases unmatched: 4. CDR3 nucleotide sequence: TGTGCCAGCAGCCAAGAGGCACAGGGGTACTATGGCTACACCTTC. Its translation is CASSQEAQGYYGYTF.

The CDR3 here is CSVDEDSHGYTF. CDR3 bases: TGCAGCGTTGACGAAGACTCCCATGGCTACACCTTC. This chain uses TRBV29-1 with TRBJ1-2; D is undetermined. Germline assignment: CDR1 SQVTM and CDR2 ANQGSEA. CDR3 length equals 12 residues. Trimming removed 3 bases at V and 6 bases at J, with 11 bases between. The variable domain in full, completed from reference TRBV29-1 and TRBJ1-2, reads SAVISQKPSRDICQRGTSLTIQCQVDSQVTMMFWYRQQPGQSLTLIATANQGSEATYESGFVIDKFPISRPNLTFSTLTVSNMSPEDSSIYLCSVDEDSHGYTFGSGTRLTVV.

This sequence joins TRBV20-1 and TRBJ2-3, with TRBD2 matching over 9 bases. The CDR3 sequence is 13 residues long. Germline assignment: CDR1 DFQATT and CDR2 SNEGSKA (reference sequence). J lost 3 bases, V lost 6 bases, and 4 bases had no gene match. CDR3 bases: TGCAGTGCCATAGCGGGGGAGACAGATACGCAGTATTTT. This codes for CSAIAGETDTQYF.

This chain uses TRBV28 with TRBJ2-5; 8 nucleotides agree with TRBD2. The DNA matches TRBJ2-7 better at its end, which makes the J call doubtful. The CDR3 is 18 amino acids. The germline gives CDR1 MDHEN, CDR2 SYDVKM. CDR3 in amino acids: CASRGSWNAGGFHYEQYF. CDR3 DNA: TGTGCCAGCAGGGGTTCTTGGAACGCGGGGGGCTTCCACTACGAGCAGTACTTC.

This clonotype occurred many times. The DNA for the CDR3 is TGCGCCAGCAGCTGGGGGACTAGCGAGAGCTACGAGCAGTACTTC. Encoded protein: CASSWGTSESYEQYF. The rearrangement joins TRBV5-1 to TRBJ2-7, with 10 nucleotides matching TRBD2. Germline CDR1 is SGHRS and CDR2 is YFSETQ. Trimming cost V 3 bases and J 3 bases; bases outside gene matches: 6. This CDR3 is built from 15 residues.

This chain connects TRBV14 to TRBJ2-5; D is unclear. Germline CDR1 is SGHDN and CDR2 is FVKESK. Trimming stripped 1 base from V and 0 bases from J, with 6 bases between. The CDR3 runs to 14 residues. The CDR3 sequence is CASSQASDQETQYF. CDR3 sequence (DNA): TGTGCCAGCAGCCAAGCTAGTGACCAAGAGACCCAGTACTTC.

The chain links TRBV7-9 to TRBJ1-1, with a weak D call TRBD1 (5 bases). The germline V gene has CDR1 SEHNR and CDR2 FQNEAQ (reference sequence). V lost 9 bases and J lost 0, with 14 bases in between. The CDR3 covers 14 residues. The CDR3 DNA follows: TGTGCCAGTATCCCTTCACAGGTGAACACTGAAGCTTTCTTT. This sequence encodes CASIPSQVNTEAFF.

Notes on this clonotype: This sequence may be a read error, since a much larger clone differs from it by one base. The chain employs TRBV29-1 and TRBJ2-1; a possible D gene is TRBD2 (5 bases). The J call may be faulty, since TRBJ2-7 better matches the DNA end. Germline values: CDR1 SQVTM, CDR2 ANQGSEA. The length of the CDR3 is 15 residues. The CDR3 region has the DNA TGCAGCTCCTATAACGGCCCTAGCTCCTACAATGAGCAGTACTTC. Amino acids: CSSYNGPSSYNEQYF.

The chain has TRBV7-2 and TRBJ2-2, with D possibly being TRBD2 (6 bases). Trimming took 5 bases from V and 5 from J, leaving 18 bases between them. Germline values: CDR1 SGHTA, CDR2 FQGNSA. The CDR3 spans 16 residues. The CDR3: CASSPQGLGITGELFF. DNA for the CDR3: TGTGCCAGCAGCCCCCAGGGACTGGGGATAACCGGGGAGCTGTTTTTT. Full variable domain (missing parts from reference TRBV7-2 and TRBJ2-2): GAGVSQSPSNKVTEKGKDVELRCDPISGHTALYWYRQSLGQGLEFLIYFQGNSAPDKSGLPSDRFSAERTGGSVSTLTIQRTQQEDSAVYLCASSPQGLGITGELFFGEGSRLTVL.

With regard to this clonotype: One base away lies a much larger clone, so this may be a sequencing read error. The J gene is TRBJ1-2, the V gene TRBV6-1; D possibly corresponds to TRBD1 (5 bases). The germline CDR1 and CDR2 sequences are MNHNS and SASEGT. The CDR3 has 12 amino acids. The CDR3 sequence is CAGSEWQGDYTF. The CDR3, as DNA: TGTGCCGGCAGTGAATGGCAGGGCGACTACACCTTC.

This clonotype was observed at least ten times. The chain combines TRBV15 with TRBJ2-1; perhaps TRBD2 as D (6 bases). V was shortened by 5 bases and J by 7 bases, with 15 bases between the two germline ends. The CDR3 sequence is 14 residues long. Per germline, CDR1 LNHNV and CDR2 YYDKDF (reference sequence). CDR3 nucleotide sequence: TGTGCCACCAGCGAGCGGGTGGGCAATAATGAGCAGTTCTTC. The encoded protein is CATSERVGNNEQFF.

This clonotype has a handful of counts. The V gene is TRBV7-2, the J gene TRBJ2-1; D is perhaps TRBD2 (6 bases). This CDR3 spans 15 amino acids. V shed 5 bases and J shed 2 bases, with 13 bases lying between them. Per the germline V gene, CDR1 is SGHTA and CDR2 is FQGNSA. CDR3 loop: CASSRNSGAYNEQFF. The CDR3 DNA reads TGTGCCAGCAGCCGCAATAGCGGAGCCTACAATGAGCAGTTCTTC.

The chain uses TRBV20-1 and TRBJ2-5; 8 positions agree with TRBD2. V lost 6 bases, J lost 2 bases, and 11 bases stayed unmatched. Germline values: CDR1 DFQATT, CDR2 SNEGSKA (reference sequence). The CDR3 runs 15 residues. CDR3 region: CSASGLAVPQETQYF. Written as DNA, the CDR3 is TGCAGTGCCTCCGGACTAGCTGTTCCTCAAGAGACCCAGTACTTC.

The chain carries TRBV29-1 and TRBJ2-3; 7 bases fit TRBD2. Per germline, CDR1 SQVTM and CDR2 ANQGSEA. The CDR3 sequence is 12 residues long. Trimming removed 6 bases from V and 4 bases from J; junction bases left unmatched: 4. CDR3 protein: CSVGGSPDTQYF. The CDR3 DNA reads TGCAGCGTCGGGGGGAGCCCAGATACGCAGTATTTT.

This clonotype was detected many times. The J gene is TRBJ1-2, the V gene TRBV24-1; no firm D call. The germline gives CDR1 KGHDR, CDR2 SFDVKD. V lost 3 bases, J lost 9 bases, and 13 bases lay in between. The CDR3 sequence is 13 residues long. Written as DNA, the CDR3 is TGTGCCACCAGTGATGCGAATCTGCGTAGCTACACCTTC. Encoded protein: CATSDANLRSYTF.

The chain couples TRBV7-2 to TRBJ1-2; TRBD1 might be the D (5 bases). Trimming stripped 5 bases from V and 4 bases from J, with 20 bases between. Germline V CDR1 and CDR2: SGHTA, FQGNSA. This CDR3 spans 16 amino acids. The DNA for the CDR3 is TGTGCCAGCAGCAGCTCAGGGTCCTCATCCTCCTATGGCTACACCTTC. This gives the protein CASSSSGSSSSYGYTF.

The V call is TRBV7-6, the J call TRBJ2-3, with D perhaps TRBD2 (5 bases). The CDR3 sequence is 16 residues long. V lost 5 bases to trimming and J lost 3 bases, with 18 bases between them. Germline CDR1 is SGHVS and CDR2 is FNYEAQ. Here the CDR3 DNA reads TGTGCCAGCAGCCAGGATACAATACGGGGTACAGATACGCAGTATTTT. Its protein product is CASSQDTIRGTDTQYF.

The chain recombines TRBV12-3 or TRBV12-4 with TRBJ2-5; 9 bases are shared with TRBD1. V dropped 5 bases and J dropped 5; count of bases not matched to a gene: 6. The CDR3 length is 14 residues. CDR3 sequence: CASSDRGIRETQYF. The CDR3 coding sequence is TGTGCCAGCAGTGACAGGGGGATAAGGGAGACCCAGTACTTC.

The rearrangement uses TRBV30 and TRBJ1-5; D ambiguous. The CDR3 is 13 amino acids. Germline assignment: CDR1 GTSNPN and CDR2 SVGIG (reference sequence). V was cut by 4 bases and J by 0 bases, with 7 bases left in between. The CDR3 nucleotides are TGTGCCTGGAAAAGGGATAGCAATCAGCCCCAGCATTTT. Amino acid sequence: CAWKRDSNQPQHF.

For this clonotype: Its ends do not fully match the called genes, so a read error is possible. This chain connects TRBV5-1 to TRBJ1-1, with 9 nucleotides matching TRBD1. Germline V gives CDR1 SGHRS, CDR2 YFSETQ. The CDR3 has 14 amino acids. CDR3 nucleotides: TGCCCCAGCAGCCGGGACAGGGTGGGCACTGAAGCTTTCTTT. Residues: CPSSRDRVGTEAFF.

The chain has TRBV15 and TRBJ1-4, with TRBD1 as a possible D gene (5 bases). Germline V gene sequence: CDR1 LNHNV, CDR2 YYDKDF (reference sequence). The CDR3 covers 16 residues. Trimming shortened V by 0 bases and J by 5 bases, and 13 bases separated the two germline ends. The CDR3 coding sequence is TGTGCCACCAGCAGAGATGTCGGCAAGGGGAATGAAAAACTGTTTTTT. It encodes CATSRDVGKGNEKLFF.

This clonotype appeared many times. The V and J genes are TRBV29-1 and TRBJ1-4; 10 bases line up with TRBD1. With 4 bases clipped from V and 7 bases from J, the junction kept 9 bases outside the gene matches. CDR3 length: 15 residues. Germline values: CDR1 SQVTM, CDR2 ANQGSEA. Here the CDR3 DNA reads TGCAGCGTTGTACCCGACAGGGGGCATGGTGAAAAACTGTTTTTT. This gives the protein CSVVPDRGHGEKLFF.

This clonotype was seen ten or more times. The rearrangement joins TRBV9 to TRBJ2-5, with no clear D. V was pared by 1 base and J by 2 bases, with 6 bases between. CDR1 SGDLS and CDR2 YYNGEE come from the germline V gene. The CDR3 has 13 amino acids. The chain's CDR3 is CASSVRTQETQYF. The CDR3 DNA follows: TGTGCCAGCAGCGTACGCACACAAGAGACCCAGTACTTC.

This clonotype has at least ten counts. The V gene is TRBV5-1, the J gene TRBJ2-7; weak D call: TRBD1 (6 bases). This CDR3 has 16 residues. Trimming took off 4 bases at V and 0 bases at J, with 17 bases between the two ends. From germline, CDR1 is SGHRS and CDR2 YFSETQ. The CDR3 DNA reads as TGCGCCAGCAGCCAGGGGTCTATCCTTACCTCCTACGAGCAGTACTTC. This encodes CASSQGSILTSYEQYF.

This chain connects TRBV3-1 to TRBJ2-3; 8 bases line up with TRBD2. Germline V gives CDR1 LGHDT, CDR2 YNNKEL (reference sequence). V gave up 4 bases and J gave up 2 bases; unmatched junction bases: 11. The CDR3 covers 17 residues. The DNA for the CDR3 is TGTGCCAGCAGCCTTAGAGGTAGTAGCGGGAACACAGATACGCAGTATTTT. Protein product: CASSLRGSSGNTDTQYF.

The V and J genes are TRBV6-6 and TRBJ1-1; 12 nucleotides align to TRBD1. Trimming at V came to 6 bases and at J to 4 bases, leaving 9 bases not matched to a gene. This CDR3 contains 16 residues. CDR1 is MNHNY, CDR2 SVGAGI, per germline (reference sequence). The CDR3 DNA reads as TGTGCCAGCAGGACCGGGGACAGGGGGCTTTTCACTGAAGCTTTCTTT. It yields the protein CASRTGDRGLFTEAFF.

The chain employs TRBV11-3 and TRBJ2-2, with TRBD1 identical over 10 bases. Unmatched junction bases numbered 10, after V lost 5 bases and J lost 4 bases. The CDR3 consists of 17 residues. Germline V gene sequence: CDR1 SGHNT, CDR2 YENEEA. The CDR3 region has the DNA TGTGCCAGCAGCATGGGACAGGGGACGTCGGTCACCGGGGAGCTGTTTTTT. This gives the protein CASSMGQGTSVTGELFF.

The table lists this clonotype with a few counts. This chain links TRBV9 with TRBJ1-4; 8 bases are shared with TRBD1. CDR1 SGDLS and CDR2 YYNGEE come from the germline V gene. The CDR3 has 15 amino acids. After removal of 4 bases from V and 5 bases from J, the junction contained 7 bases not matched to a gene. CDR3 residues: CASSPMTGENEKLFF. CDR3 nucleotides: TGTGCCAGCAGCCCCATGACAGGGGAAAATGAAAAACTGTTTTTT.

Ten or more counts support this clonotype. The V call is TRBV12-3 or TRBV12-4, the J call TRBJ2-7; 7 bases are shared with TRBD2. The junction had 9 bases not matched to a gene; V was cut back by 6 bases and J by 7 bases. This CDR3 has 13 residues. For the CDR3, the DNA is TGTGCCAGCAGGGCTAGCGGTTTGCGGGAGCAGTACTTC. This codes for CASRASGLREQYF.